The 28 T cell receptor beta chains reported below all come from one sample, sequenced in a study of blood T cell repertoires in COVID-19. The assay was immunoSEQ multiplex PCR, and TCRdb's table has in-frame clones only and misses some. The profile covers 250,000 to 300,000 clones, with around 87% appearing a single time and roughly 5% taken by the ten largest. The specimen sequenced was peripheral blood. The receptor set was obtained from a woman aged 55 to 70 with COVID-19, enrolled during active disease.

The chain combines TRBV7-6 with TRBJ2-2; D ambiguous. In germline, CDR1 is SGHVS, CDR2 FNYEAQ. V was pared by 5 bases and J by 6 bases, with 13 bases between. The CDR3 consists of 14 residues. The DNA for the CDR3 is TGTGCCAGCAGCCTGGGCTGGCTCGCCGGGGAGCTGTTTTTT. Its protein is CASSLGWLAGELFF.

This sequence joins TRBV12-3 or TRBV12-4 and TRBJ2-3, with D hard to call. Trimming removed 2 bases from V and 1 base from J, with 4 bases in between. The CDR3 sequence is 13 residues long. CDR3 in DNA: TGTGCCAGCAGTTTATATGGCACAGATACGCAGTATTTT. Translated: CASSLYGTDTQYF.

The chain recombines TRBV30 with TRBJ1-6, with a weak D call TRBD1 (6 bases). The germline V and J ends were trimmed by 3 bases and 0 bases, with 24 bases remaining between them. The CDR3 covers 20 residues. Germline loops: CDR1 GTSNPN, CDR2 SVGIG (reference sequence). CDR3 sequence: CAWRQNPGGGLSSYNSPLHF. In DNA, the CDR3 is TGTGCCTGGAGACAAAACCCCGGCGGGGGCCTAAGCTCCTATAATTCACCCCTCCACTTT.

This rearrangement joins TRBV7-7 to TRBJ2-2, with no clear D. Germline CDR1 reads SSHAT; CDR2 reads FNYEAQ (reference sequence). The CDR3 contains 13 residues. Trimming removed 2 bases at V and 5 bases at J, with 6 bases between. The CDR3: CASSLQRTGELFF. The DNA of the CDR3 is TGTGCCAGCAGCTTACAGCGAACCGGGGAGCTGTTTTTT.

This chain's CDR3 is CASRTAGDYNEQFF. The DNA of the CDR3 is TGTGCCAGCAGGACAGCGGGAGACTACAATGAGCAGTTCTTC. This rearrangement joins TRBV28 to TRBJ2-1; the match to TRBD2 covers 8 bases. Trimming at V came to 6 bases and at J to 3 bases, leaving 4 bases not matched to a gene. The CDR3 sequence is 14 residues long. Germline lookup yields CDR1 MDHEN and CDR2 SYDVKM.

The chain joins TRBV6-5 to TRBJ2-7; 11 nucleotides match TRBD1. Germline V CDR1 and CDR2: MNHEY, SVGAGI. The CDR3 totals 14 residues. With 5 bases clipped from V and 2 bases from J, the junction kept 2 bases outside the gene matches. CDR3 nucleotide sequence: TGTGCCAGCAGTCCGGGACAGGGGGCCTACGAGCAGTACTTC. Amino acids: CASSPGQGAYEQYF.

The V gene is TRBV29-1, the J gene TRBJ1-2; 8 bases match TRBD1. The CDR3 totals 15 residues. V trimming: 5 bases; J trimming: 4 bases; junction bases outside the gene matches: 12. CDR1 and CDR2 from the germline V gene are SQVTM and ANQGSEA. The CDR3, as DNA: TGCAGCGTTATTTTTATGAGGACAGGGCGCTATGGCTACACCTTC. It yields the protein CSVIFMRTGRYGYTF.

The chain is built from TRBV10-3 and TRBJ1-3, with a possible D match to TRBD1 (6 bases). CDR1 and CDR2 from the germline V gene are ENHRY and SYGVKD. CDR3 length: 15 residues. Trimming took off 4 bases at V and 0 bases at J, with 10 bases between the two ends. CDR3 coding DNA: TGTGCCATCAGTGGACAGGTGATCTCTGGAAACACCATATATTTT. Residues: CAISGQVISGNTIYF.

V gene TRBV7-3 combines with J gene TRBJ2-1; D uncertain. CDR1 is SGHTA and CDR2 is FQGTGA in the germline V gene. V was shortened by 5 bases and J by 3 bases, with 14 bases between the two germline ends. This CDR3 spans 15 amino acids. The CDR3 here is CASSPWINSYNEQFF. The CDR3 DNA reads TGTGCCAGCAGCCCGTGGATTAACAGCTACAATGAGCAGTTCTTC. Using reference TRBV7-3 and TRBJ2-1 for the parts outside the CDR3, the full variable domain is GAGVSQTPSNKVTEKGKYVELRCDPISGHTALYWYRQSLGQGPEFLIYFQGTGAADDSGLPNDRFFAVRPEGSVSTLKIQRTERGDSAVYLCASSPWINSYNEQFFGPGTRLTVL.

The chain carries TRBV18 and TRBJ2-5; weak D call: TRBD1 (6 bases). The germline V gene has CDR1 KGHSH and CDR2 LQKENI. This CDR3 has 16 residues. Trimming removed 2 bases at V and 1 base at J, with 14 bases between. CDR3: CASSPTRRGIQETQYF. Written as DNA, the CDR3 is TGTGCCAGCTCACCAACTCGCAGGGGAATCCAAGAGACCCAGTACTTC.

V is TRBV28 and J is TRBJ1-2; D perhaps matches TRBD1 (6 bases). V shed 2 bases and J shed 4 bases, with 11 bases lying between them. Looked up from germline, CDR1 is MDHEN and CDR2 is SYDVKM. The CDR3 spans 14 residues. CDR3 sequence: CASSLQGQRYGYTF. In DNA form, the CDR3 reads TGTGCCAGCAGTTTACAGGGACAACGCTATGGCTACACCTTC.

The rearrangement joins TRBV28 to TRBJ2-7; D might be TRBD1 (5 bases). CDR1 MDHEN and CDR2 SYDVKM come from the germline V gene. The CDR3 length is 15 residues. Trimming took 3 bases from V and 0 from J, leaving 12 bases between them. This chain's CDR3 is CASSFPPGNSYEQYF. In DNA form, the CDR3 reads TGTGCCAGCAGTTTTCCCCCAGGGAACTCCTACGAGCAGTACTTC. The full variable domain, rest sourced from reference TRBV28 and TRBJ2-7, is DVKVTQSSRYLVKRTGEKVFLECVQDMDHENMFWYRQDPGLGLRLIYFSYDVKMKEKGDIPEGYSVSREKKERFSLILESASTNQTSMYLCASSFPPGNSYEQYFGPGTRLTVT.

The V gene is TRBV20-1, the J gene TRBJ1-1; D not resolved. Germline V gene sequence: CDR1 DFQATT, CDR2 SNEGSKA (reference sequence). V shed 5 bases and J shed 1 base, with 5 bases lying between them. CDR3 size: 11 residues. This chain's CDR3 is CSAEGNTEAFF. In nucleotides, the CDR3 is TGCAGTGCTGAGGGGAACACTGAAGCTTTCTTT.

This clone came up once. This sequence joins TRBV28 and TRBJ1-2; a possible D gene is TRBD1 (5 bases). This CDR3 has 12 amino acids. Germline CDR1 reads MDHEN; CDR2 reads SYDVKM. V was shortened by 10 bases and J by 4 bases, with 13 bases between the two germline ends. The CDR3 nucleotides are TGTGCCACCCAGGGCTTATCCTATGGCTACACCTTC. This translates into CATQGLSYGYTF.

This chain joins TRBV7-2 and TRBJ1-4; no firm D call. The V end was cut by 5 bases, the J end by 5 bases, with 9 bases between. Germline V gives CDR1 SGHTA, CDR2 FQGNSA. This CDR3 region has 13 residues. CDR3 sequence reads: CASSTPQNEKLFF. Here the CDR3 DNA reads TGTGCCAGCAGCACCCCACAAAATGAAAAACTGTTTTTT.

This chain joins TRBV7-2 and TRBJ2-1, with 9 bases aligning to TRBD2. Germline V CDR1 and CDR2: SGHTA, FQGNSA. The CDR3 length is 16 residues. The V gene end was trimmed by 0 bases and the J gene end by 8 bases; junction bases not matched to a gene: 8. The CDR3 DNA follows: TGTGCCAGCAGCTTAGCGGGGGCTAGCGGGGCCCATGAGCAGTTCTTC. Its translation: CASSLAGASGAHEQFF. The full variable domain, in which reference TRBV7-2 and TRBJ2-1 provide the parts outside the CDR3, is GAGVSQSPSNKVTEKGKDVELRCDPISGHTALYWYRQSLGQGLEFLIYFQGNSAPDKSGLPSDRFSAERTGGSVSTLTIQRTQQEDSAVYLCASSLAGASGAHEQFFGPGTRLTVL.

The rearrangement links TRBV19 to TRBJ1-1; D possibly corresponds to TRBD1 (6 bases). The ends were cut back, 6 bases at V and 11 bases at J, with 13 bases in the middle. From germline, CDR1 is LNHDA and CDR2 SQIVND (reference sequence). This CDR3 has 11 residues. CDR3 bases: TGTGCCAGTAGCCCCGGGACATTGGCTTTCTTT. This sequence encodes CASSPGTLAFF.

In the case of this clone: The identical CDR3 is also encoded by other nucleotide sequences in the sample. The rearrangement links TRBV9 to TRBJ1-5; D uncertain. Deletions cut 0 bases from V and 4 bases from J, with 8 bases between. The CDR3 is made up of 14 amino acids. The germline V gene encodes CDR1 SGDLS and CDR2 YYNGEE. The CDR3 bases are TGTGCCAGCAGCGTAGGAGGAGGGAATCAGCCCCAGCATTTT. Protein sequence: CASSVGGGNQPQHF.

The V and J genes are TRBV5-1 and TRBJ2-1, with D possibly being TRBD2 (5 bases). Per germline, CDR1 SGHRS and CDR2 YFSETQ. V lost 0 bases and J 7 bases, leaving 14 bases between the germline ends. The CDR3 has 15 residues. CDR3 region: CASSLDRQSGNEQFF. The DNA of the CDR3 is TGCGCCAGCAGCTTGGATCGACAATCGGGGAATGAGCAGTTCTTC.

The chain joins TRBV30 to TRBJ2-2; 7 nucleotides agree with TRBD2. Germline trimming cut 4 bases from V and 5 bases from J; bases unmatched to any gene: 7. This CDR3 has 14 residues. Germline loops: CDR1 GTSNPN, CDR2 SVGIG (reference sequence). This CDR3 is CAWNRGSRTGELFF. CDR3 bases: TGTGCCTGGAACCGCGGGAGTCGTACCGGGGAGCTGTTTTTT.

V and J are TRBV7-2 and TRBJ2-7; 8 positions agree with TRBD2. Germline CDR1 and CDR2: SGHTA and FQGNSA. This CDR3 spans 16 amino acids. V trimming: 3 bases; J trimming: 4 bases; junction bases outside the gene matches: 11. The CDR3: CASSFRPTGGQYEQYF. The CDR3 coding sequence is TGTGCCAGCAGCTTCCGACCGACGGGAGGGCAATACGAGCAGTACTTC.

The V call is TRBV9, the J call TRBJ2-2, with D maybe TRBD1 (5 bases). This CDR3 has 14 residues. Germline loops: CDR1 SGDLS, CDR2 YYNGEE. V dropped 1 base and J dropped 6 bases, with 10 bases sitting between them. The CDR3 DNA sequence: TGTGCCAGCAGCGTATTACAGGTATCCGGGGAGCTGTTTTTT. Translated: CASSVLQVSGELFF. Together with reference TRBV9 and TRBJ2-2, the CDR3 gives the full variable domain: DSGVTQTPKHLITATGQRVTLRCSPRSGDLSVYWYQQSLDQGLQFLIQYYNGEERAKGNILERFSAQQFPDLHSELNLSSLELGDSALYFCASSVLQVSGELFFGEGSRLTVL.

The gene calls are TRBV2 and TRBJ2-3, with TRBD2 identical over 7 bases. This CDR3 comprises 20 residues. The V and J ends lost 4 bases and 4 bases, in that order; junction bases with no gene match: 23. The V gene's germline CDR1 is SNHLY and CDR2 FYNNEI. CDR3 region: CASSGMASGGVPPRSDTQYF. The CDR3 DNA reads as TGTGCCAGCAGTGGGATGGCTAGCGGAGGGGTCCCCCCTCGGTCAGATACGCAGTATTTT.

This sequence joins TRBV28 and TRBJ2-7; D is undetermined. The CDR3 has 11 residues. Germline V lookup: CDR1 MDHEN, CDR2 SYDVKM. Trimming stripped 6 bases from V and 7 bases from J, with 10 bases between. The CDR3 DNA reads TGTGCCAGCAGCAACTACATGGAGCAGTACTTC. It is translated as CASSNYMEQYF.

This clone occurred a few times. The chain uses TRBV6-5 and TRBJ1-6, with 9 bases lining up with TRBD1. The CDR3 is 14 amino acids. Germline V gives CDR1 MNHEY, CDR2 SVGAGI. With 9 bases clipped from V and 10 bases from J, the junction kept 10 bases outside the gene matches. CDR3 nucleotides: TGTGCCAGTGGGATCGACAGGGGGGGGTCACCCCTCCACTTT. Encoded protein: CASGIDRGGSPLHF.

The chain recombines TRBV13 with TRBJ2-7, with TRBD2 matching over 9 bases. The germline CDR1 and CDR2 sequences are PRHDT and FYEKMQ (reference sequence). V trimming: 5 bases; J trimming: 2 bases; junction bases outside the gene matches: 7. The CDR3 totals 15 residues. The CDR3 coding sequence is TGTGCCAGCAGCCATAGCGGGAGCCTTCCCTACGAGCAGTACTTC. Residues: CASSHSGSLPYEQYF.

The chain couples TRBV30 to TRBJ2-5; perhaps TRBD2 as D (5 bases). The CDR3 spans 13 residues. Germline V lookup: CDR1 GTSNPN, CDR2 SVGIG (reference sequence). V was shortened by 3 bases and J by 7 bases, with 15 bases between the two germline ends. The CDR3, as DNA: TGTGCCTGGAGCGGAACTAGTTCAGGGACCCAGTACTTC. Encoded protein: CAWSGTSSGTQYF.

This chain joins TRBV28 and TRBJ2-5; D perhaps matches TRBD2 (5 bases). This CDR3 comprises 16 residues. V lost 4 bases and J 2 bases, leaving 17 bases between the germline ends. Germline CDR1 MDHEN, CDR2 SYDVKM. CDR3 nucleotides: TGTGCCAGCAGTTCCCGACTTAAACTAGGTCAAGAGACCCAGTACTTC. Translation: CASSSRLKLGQETQYF.